In this sample, the clone carrying this T cell receptor (beta chain) turned up many times. As yet, its antigen is unknown. This sample is drawn from a study of Graves' ophthalmopathy and Graves' hyperthyroidism. Background on the study: Peripheral blood was obtained at first diagnosis, ahead of any treatment.

Notes on the study in general: Ophthalmopathy versus stable hyperthyroidism: 13-signature model gave around 85% sensitivity, 75% to 82% specificity.

Deletions cut 0 bases from V and 7 bases from J, with 21 bases between. The CDR3 contains 16 residues. Germline V gene lookup returns CDR1 GTSNPN and CDR2 SVGIG (reference sequence). The sequenced template was RNA, covering the TCR beta CDR3 region. An opening RT-PCR round employed HTBI primers and preceded a second-round multiplex PCR. TCRdb analysed the multiplex PCR reads with MiXCR anew, one entry per CDR3 protein. The table has some 410,000 distinct CDR3 sequences, under 25% seen once. The material sequenced was peripheral blood. The chain employs TRBV30 and TRBJ1-2; D not certain. This receptor was taken from a woman aged 18-30 years with stable Graves' hyperthyroidism. In DNA form, the CDR3 reads TGTGCCTGGAGTGTATCTGGGCCCCCAAGGTGGAGTGGCTACACCTTC. Translated: CAWSVSGPPRWSGYTF. Looking up the rest from reference TRBV30 and TRBJ1-2 gives the full variable domain: SQTIHQWPATLVQPVGSPLSLECTVEGTSNPNLYWYRQAAGRGLQLLFYSVGIGQISSEVPQNLSASRPQDRQFILSSKKLLLSDSGFYLCAWSVSGPPRWSGYTFGSGTRLTVV.